One sample yielded the 15 T cell receptor beta chains listed below, sequenced in a study of blood T cell repertoires in COVID-19. Here immunoSEQ multiplex PCR was the method, and the copy in TCRdb shows in-frame clones only, minus some. The table lists 35,000 to 45,000 clones, roughly 85% of them singletons. The specimen sequenced was peripheral blood. These receptor sequences come from a human donor in a cohort sampled during active COVID-19.

The chain employs TRBV27 and TRBJ2-1; possible D gene TRBD2, 6 bases. V was pared by 6 bases and J by 0 bases, with 9 bases between. The CDR3 has 14 amino acids. The germline CDR1 and CDR2 sequences are MNHEY and SMNVEV (reference sequence). CDR3: CASSPGDSYNEQFF. CDR3 DNA sequence: TGTGCCAGCAGCCCGGGGGACTCCTACAATGAGCAGTTCTTC.

The chain joins TRBV2 to TRBJ2-3, with D possibly TRBD2 on 6 matching bases. CDR1 is SNHLY, CDR2 FYNNEI, per germline. The CDR3 has 14 residues. V lost 10 bases and J lost 0, with 14 bases in between. As DNA, the CDR3 is TGTGCCAACCAAGTAGCGGCTAGCACAGATACGCAGTATTTT. Translating gives CANQVAASTDTQYF.

The chain employs TRBV19 and TRBJ1-6; 9 bases are shared with TRBD1. Per germline, CDR1 LNHDA and CDR2 SQIVND (reference sequence). The V and J ends lost 9 bases and 6 bases, in that order; junction bases with no gene match: 6. The CDR3 runs 14 residues. CDR3 in amino acids: CASRDREINSPLHF. The CDR3 DNA reads TGTGCCAGCAGGGACAGGGAGATTAATTCACCCCTCCACTTT.

V gene TRBV14 combines with J gene TRBJ2-1; 8 nucleotides match TRBD2. The germline V gene has CDR1 SGHDN and CDR2 FVKESK. This CDR3 contains 14 residues. V shed 1 base and J 5 bases; nucleotides not matched to a gene: 1. The CDR3, as DNA: TGTGCCAGCAGCCAAGGACTAGCGAACAATGAGCAGTTCTTC. Translation: CASSQGLANNEQFF.

The chain carries TRBV5-1 and TRBJ1-4, with 10 bases fitting TRBD1. The CDR3 has 17 amino acids. Looked up from germline, CDR1 is SGHRS and CDR2 is YFSETQ. V was pared by 0 bases and J by 2 bases, with 4 bases of the junction left unmatched. In nucleotides, the CDR3 is TGCGCCAGCAGCTTGGGACAGGGGGCCGGTACTAATGAAAAACTGTTTTTT. Translating gives CASSLGQGAGTNEKLFF.

The V and J genes are TRBV29-1 and TRBJ1-2, with unresolved D. The CDR3 is 12 amino acids. Per the germline V gene, CDR1 is SQVTM and CDR2 is ANQGSEA. Deletions cut 6 bases from V and 3 bases from J, with 11 bases between. The CDR3: CSVFRNDYGYTF. DNA for the CDR3: TGCAGCGTCTTCAGGAATGACTATGGCTACACCTTC.

The J gene is TRBJ1-1, the V gene TRBV18; no definite D call. Trimming cost V 10 bases and J 0 bases, with 15 bases left between them. Germline assignment: CDR1 KGHSH and CDR2 LQKENI. The CDR3 is made up of 14 amino acids. Here the CDR3 DNA reads TGTGCCACCACCCTCGACTCGATGAACACTGAAGCTTTCTTT. This encodes CATTLDSMNTEAFF. Using reference TRBV18 and TRBJ1-1 for the parts outside the CDR3, the full variable domain is NAGVMQNPRHLVRRRGQEARLRCSPMKGHSHVYWYRQLPEEGLKFMVYLQKENIIDESGMPKERFSAEFPKEGPSILRIQQVVRGDSAAYFCATTLDSMNTEAFFGQGTRLTVV.

V usage is TRBV6-1 and J usage is TRBJ2-6; 7 nucleotides agree with TRBD1. The germline gives CDR1 MNHNS, CDR2 SASEGT. The trim removed 6 bases at V and 2 bases at J, leaving 4 bases unmatched. The CDR3 length is 15 residues. The CDR3 spells CASSLDRAGANVLTF. The CDR3 coding sequence is TGTGCCAGCAGCCTAGACAGGGCTGGGGCCAACGTCCTGACTTTC.

This sequence joins TRBV9 and TRBJ1-2; 7 nucleotides align to TRBD1. This CDR3 region has 15 residues. The germline V gene has CDR1 SGDLS and CDR2 YYNGEE. J was trimmed by 4 bases and V by 0 bases; bases with no gene match: 6. The CDR3 DNA reads TGTGCCAGCAGCGTAGCTACGGGGACAGTCTATGGCTACACCTTC. This gives the protein CASSVATGTVYGYTF.

The chain joins TRBV19 to TRBJ1-1; the D gene is possibly TRBD1 (6 bases). The CDR3 runs 14 residues. Trimming took 9 bases from V and 6 from J, leaving 20 bases between them. Germline V gives CDR1 LNHDA, CDR2 SQIVND (reference sequence). The CDR3 loop reads CASVRLGGLAEAFF. CDR3 sequence (DNA): TGTGCCAGCGTAAGACTGGGGGGGCTGGCTGAAGCTTTCTTT.

This sequence joins TRBV10-3 and TRBJ2-7; a weak D match, TRBD1 (5 bases). The CDR3 sequence is 15 residues long. The germline V and J ends were trimmed by 4 bases and 5 bases, with 18 bases remaining between them. Germline CDR1 and CDR2: ENHRY and SYGVKD. CDR3 DNA: TGTGCCATCAGTGCAAGTATTCAGGGAACGGACGAGCAGTACTTC. Amino acids: CAISASIQGTDEQYF.

This rearrangement joins TRBV6-6 to TRBJ1-1; D not resolved. The ends were cut back, 4 bases at V and 11 bases at J, with 11 bases in the middle. Germline CDR1 reads MNHNY; CDR2 reads SVGAGI (reference sequence). The CDR3 contains 11 residues. This CDR3 reads CASSWELDAFF. The CDR3 DNA sequence: TGTGCCAGCAGTTGGGAGTTAGATGCTTTCTTT.

This rearrangement joins TRBV4-2 to TRBJ1-6; possible D gene TRBD1, 6 bases. This CDR3 comprises 15 residues. V was cut by 1 base and J by 8 bases, with 12 bases left in between. CDR1 is LGHNA and CDR2 is YNFKEQ in the germline V gene. The CDR3 loop reads CASSQGGQGDSPLHF. As DNA, the CDR3 is TGTGCCAGCAGCCAAGGGGGGCAAGGGGATTCACCCCTCCACTTT.

The chain joins TRBV3-1 (or the pseudogene TRBV3-2) to TRBJ1-2; D uncertain. Germline V CDR1 and CDR2: LGHDT, YNNKEL (reference sequence). V was shortened by 1 base and J by 8 bases, with 14 bases between the two germline ends. This CDR3 contains 14 residues. DNA of the CDR3: TGTGCCAGCAGCCAAGTTGGGCCGGCTGGAGGCTACACCTTC. This sequence encodes CASSQVGPAGGYTF.

This sequence joins TRBV15 and TRBJ1-3; D is undetermined. Germline V gene data show CDR1 as LNHNV and CDR2 as YYDKDF (reference sequence). CDR3 size: 14 residues. V lost 0 bases, J lost 0 bases, and 3 bases lay in between. The CDR3 bases are TGTGCCACCAGCAGAGATATCTCTGGAAACACCATATATTTT. Amino acids: CATSRDISGNTIYF. Looking up the rest from reference TRBV15 and TRBJ1-3 gives the full variable domain: DAMVIQNPRYQVTQFGKPVTLSCSQTLNHNVMYWYQQKSSQAPKLLFHYYDKDFNNEADTPDNFQSRRPNTSFCFLDIRSPGLGDTAMYLCATSRDISGNTIYFGEGSWLTVV.